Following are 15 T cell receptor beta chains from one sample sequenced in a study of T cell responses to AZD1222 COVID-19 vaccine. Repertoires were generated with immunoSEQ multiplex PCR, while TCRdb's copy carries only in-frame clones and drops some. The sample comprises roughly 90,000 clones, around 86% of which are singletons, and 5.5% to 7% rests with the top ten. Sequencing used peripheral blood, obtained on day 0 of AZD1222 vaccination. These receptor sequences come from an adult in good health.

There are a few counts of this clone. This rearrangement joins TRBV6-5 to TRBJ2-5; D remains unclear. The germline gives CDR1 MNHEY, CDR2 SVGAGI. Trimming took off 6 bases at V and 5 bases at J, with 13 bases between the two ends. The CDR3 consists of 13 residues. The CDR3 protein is CASRSGGMETQYF. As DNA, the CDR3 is TGTGCCAGCAGGTCGGGCGGAATGGAGACCCAGTACTTC.

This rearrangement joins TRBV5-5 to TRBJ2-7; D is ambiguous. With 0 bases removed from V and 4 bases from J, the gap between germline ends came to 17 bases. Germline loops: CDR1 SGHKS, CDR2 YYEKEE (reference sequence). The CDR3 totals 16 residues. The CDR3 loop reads CASSLVVWGPRYEQYF. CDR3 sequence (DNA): TGTGCCAGCAGCTTGGTGGTTTGGGGTCCCCGTTACGAGCAGTACTTC.

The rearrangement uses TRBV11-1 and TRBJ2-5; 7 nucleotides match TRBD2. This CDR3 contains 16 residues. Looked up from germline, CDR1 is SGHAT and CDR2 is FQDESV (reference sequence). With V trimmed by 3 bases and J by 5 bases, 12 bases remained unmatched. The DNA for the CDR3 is TGTGCCAGCAGCTTGGAGGGGAGGGGTGCCCGGGAGACCCAGTACTTC. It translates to CASSLEGRGARETQYF.

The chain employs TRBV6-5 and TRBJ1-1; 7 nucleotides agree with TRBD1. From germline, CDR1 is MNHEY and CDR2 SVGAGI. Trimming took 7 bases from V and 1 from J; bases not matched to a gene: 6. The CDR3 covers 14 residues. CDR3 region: CASTMGQRNTEAFF. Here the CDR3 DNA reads TGTGCCAGCACCATGGGACAGCGGAACACTGAAGCTTTCTTT.

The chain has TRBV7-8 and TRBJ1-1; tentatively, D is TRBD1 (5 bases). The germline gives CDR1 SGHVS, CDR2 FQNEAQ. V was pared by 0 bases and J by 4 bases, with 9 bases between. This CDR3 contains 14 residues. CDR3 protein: CASSLAWGTTEAFF. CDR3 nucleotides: TGTGCCAGCAGCTTAGCCTGGGGGACCACTGAAGCTTTCTTT.

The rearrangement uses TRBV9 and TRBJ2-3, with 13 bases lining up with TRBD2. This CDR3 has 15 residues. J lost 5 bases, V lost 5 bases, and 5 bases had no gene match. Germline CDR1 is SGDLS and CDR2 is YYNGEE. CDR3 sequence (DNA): TGTGCCAGCAGTCGTAGGACTAGCGGGGGAGATACGCAGTATTTT. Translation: CASSRRTSGGDTQYF.

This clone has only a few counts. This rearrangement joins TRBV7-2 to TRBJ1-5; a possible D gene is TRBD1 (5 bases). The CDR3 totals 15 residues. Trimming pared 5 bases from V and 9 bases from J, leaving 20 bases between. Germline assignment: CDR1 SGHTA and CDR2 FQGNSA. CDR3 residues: CASSPQKVRGGPQHF. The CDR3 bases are TGTGCCAGCAGCCCCCAAAAGGTCCGGGGCGGGCCCCAGCATTTT.

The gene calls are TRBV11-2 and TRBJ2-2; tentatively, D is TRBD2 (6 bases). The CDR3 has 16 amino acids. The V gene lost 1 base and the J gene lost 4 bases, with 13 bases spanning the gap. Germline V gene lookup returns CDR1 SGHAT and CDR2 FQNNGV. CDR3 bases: TGTGCCAGCAGCTTAGTTGCGGGGCTAGGCACCGGGGAGCTGTTTTTT. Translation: CASSLVAGLGTGELFF.

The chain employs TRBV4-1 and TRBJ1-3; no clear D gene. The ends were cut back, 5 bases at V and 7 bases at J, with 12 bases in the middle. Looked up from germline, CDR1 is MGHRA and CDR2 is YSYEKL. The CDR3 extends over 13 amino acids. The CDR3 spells CASSVGPPNTIYF. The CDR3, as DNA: TGCGCCAGCAGCGTCGGACCTCCTAACACCATATATTTT.

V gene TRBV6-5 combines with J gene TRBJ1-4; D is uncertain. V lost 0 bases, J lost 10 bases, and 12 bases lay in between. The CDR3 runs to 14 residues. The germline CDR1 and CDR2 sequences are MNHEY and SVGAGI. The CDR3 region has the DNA TGTGCCAGCAGTTACTCCGTTCAGGTGGGAAAACTGTTTTTT. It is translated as CASSYSVQVGKLFF.

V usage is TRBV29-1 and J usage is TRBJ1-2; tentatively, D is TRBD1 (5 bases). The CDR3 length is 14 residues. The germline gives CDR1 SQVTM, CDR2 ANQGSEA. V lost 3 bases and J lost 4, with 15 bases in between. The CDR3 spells CSVDGTALGYGYTF. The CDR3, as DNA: TGCAGCGTTGATGGGACCGCCTTAGGCTATGGCTACACCTTC.

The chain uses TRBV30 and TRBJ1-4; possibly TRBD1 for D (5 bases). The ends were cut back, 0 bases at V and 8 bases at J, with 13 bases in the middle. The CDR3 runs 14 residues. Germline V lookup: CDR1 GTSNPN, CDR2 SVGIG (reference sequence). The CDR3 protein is CAWSVQGRREKLFF. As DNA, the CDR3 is TGTGCCTGGAGTGTGCAGGGAAGGAGAGAAAAACTGTTTTTT.

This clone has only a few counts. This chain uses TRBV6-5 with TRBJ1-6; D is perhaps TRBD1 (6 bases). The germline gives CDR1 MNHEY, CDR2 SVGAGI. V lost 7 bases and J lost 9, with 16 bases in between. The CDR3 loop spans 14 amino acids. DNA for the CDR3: TGTGCCAGCACCTCTACAGGGATCGCTTCACCCCTCCACTTT. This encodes CASTSTGIASPLHF.

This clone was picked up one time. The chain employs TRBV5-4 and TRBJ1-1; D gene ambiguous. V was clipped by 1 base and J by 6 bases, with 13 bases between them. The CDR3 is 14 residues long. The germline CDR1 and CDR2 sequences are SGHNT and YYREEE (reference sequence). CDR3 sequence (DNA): TGTGCCAGCAGCTTGATCGGGCAAGGCGCTGAAGCTTTCTTT. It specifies CASSLIGQGAEAFF.

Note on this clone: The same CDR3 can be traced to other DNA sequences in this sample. CDR3 bases: TGTGCCAGTAGTATCGGAGGGCCGAACACTGAAGCTTTCTTT. It encodes CASSIGGPNTEAFF. The chain combines TRBV19 with TRBJ1-1; D gene uncertain. The CDR3 has 14 residues. CDR1 and CDR2 (germline): LNHDA, SQIVND (reference sequence). The ends were cut back, 3 bases at V and 1 base at J, with 9 bases in the middle.